This TCR beta chain was captured in a study of blood T cell repertoires in COVID-19. The wider study: Nucleic acid was either cDNA or gDNA, and it came from T cells, B-cell-depleted T cells, or PBMCs.

As handled by the study authors: Quantification of nucleated cells was approximated via reference gene primer amplification. This table comes from immunoSEQ multiplex PCR, and its TCRdb copy is limited to in-frame clones, with some not included. D and trimming were read from the DNA, whereas the V and J calls and clone size are those reported in that table. The sample records 86,000 or so clones, roughly four fifths being singletons. With 3 bases removed from V and 0 bases from J, the gap between germline ends came to 18 bases. The CDR3 is 18 amino acids. Per germline, CDR1 KGHSH and CDR2 LQKENI. This clone occurred once.

J is TRBJ1-3 and V is TRBV18, with D possibly TRBD1 on 6 matching bases. The sample taken for sequencing was peripheral blood. The source is a woman of 80 years or more with acute or convalescent COVID-19. The CDR3, as DNA: TGTGCCAGCTCACCGCCACCTACAGGGCTCAGCTCTGGAAACACCATATATTTT. The encoded protein is CASSPPPTGLSSGNTIYF.